In its sample, the clone carrying this T cell receptor beta chain was seen once. The source of the sample is a study of blood T cell repertoires in COVID-19. Study overall: COVID-19 samples collected from the United States, Italy and Spain covered acute and convalescent phases. T cells, B-cell-depleted T cells, or PBMCs provided the cDNA or gDNA that served as material.

V was shortened by 11 bases and J by 7 bases, with 12 bases between the two germline ends. This CDR3 is 11 amino acids long. Germline CDR1 is MDHEN and CDR2 is SYDVKM. Authors' data handling: Reference gene primer amplification yielded estimated nucleated cell counts. Clones were sequenced by immunoSEQ multiplex PCR, and TCRdb holds only the in-frame ones, with some missing. The V and J calls and the clone size are those of that table, but D and trimming were determined from the DNA. The sample carries approximately 50,000 clones, more than 75% recorded once. The chain has TRBV28 and TRBJ2-1; D perhaps matches TRBD2 (7 bases). The TCR originated in a man over 45 with active COVID-19. The specimen was peripheral blood. The DNA of the CDR3 is TGTGCCGGGGGAGGGGGAAATGAGCAGTTCTTC. It encodes CAGGGGNEQFF.